These T cell receptor beta chains were read from a single sample in a study of blood T cell repertoires in COVID-19. Some clones are missing from TCRdb's copy, which holds only in-frame ones; the method was immunoSEQ multiplex PCR. Of around 93,000 clones detected, about nine tenths appear once; the ten largest clones hold 5% to 7%. Material for sequencing was peripheral blood. The receptors derive from a man aged 18 to 30 with COVID-19, enrolled during active disease. The CDR3 runs from the conserved cysteine through the conserved F or W. The order of the fields is J gene, V gene, CDR3 protein.

J gene: TRBJ1-1
V gene: TRBV6-2/TRBV6-3
CDR3 protein: CASSYSGGDTEAFF

J gene: TRBJ2-7
V gene: TRBV7-6
CDR3 protein: CASSLALAGGNEQYF

J gene: TRBJ2-7
V gene: TRBV27
CDR3 protein: CASSPGTSGSYEQYF

J gene: TRBJ1-6
V gene: TRBV6-2/TRBV6-3
CDR3 protein: CASSPFKSSPLHF

J gene: TRBJ1-5
V gene: TRBV5-1
CDR3 protein: CASSLVPGQGNQPQHF

J gene: TRBJ1-4
V gene: TRBV5-1
CDR3 protein: CASSLDAGQEKLLF

J gene: TRBJ1-2
V gene: TRBV2
CDR3 protein: CASTVAGQANYGYTF

J gene: TRBJ2-1
V gene: TRBV5-4
CDR3 protein: CASSLRASGRSGKQFF

J gene: TRBJ2-1
V gene: TRBV25-1
CDR3 protein: CASSELDRVRNEQFF

J gene: TRBJ2-2
V gene: TRBV11-2
CDR3 protein: CASSLAASGVTGLFF

J gene: TRBJ1-2
V gene: TRBV6-2/TRBV6-3
CDR3 protein: CASSNSQNYGYTF

J gene: TRBJ1-6
V gene: TRBV10-2
CDR3 protein: CASGAGQGYSPLHF

J gene: TRBJ1-2
V gene: TRBV19
CDR3 protein: CASSGPRTGQGNYGYTF

J gene: TRBJ2-7
V gene: TRBV19
CDR3 protein: CATRPNPSGAGYEQYF

J gene: TRBJ1-2
V gene: TRBV18
CDR3 protein: CASSPLGTDIYGYTF

J gene: TRBJ2-5
V gene: TRBV18
CDR3 protein: CASSQGQQETQYF

J gene: TRBJ2-7
V gene: TRBV7-9
CDR3 protein: CASSRRAYEQYF

J gene: TRBJ2-7
V gene: TRBV4-2
CDR3 protein: CASSHVRTNEQYF

J gene: TRBJ1-6
V gene: TRBV5-5
CDR3 protein: CASSPEANSPLHF

J gene: TRBJ2-7
V gene: TRBV7-6
CDR3 protein: CASSVLTGSHEQYF

J gene: TRBJ2-5
V gene: TRBV5-8
CDR3 protein: CASSPGLAGRIETQYF

J gene: TRBJ2-2
V gene: TRBV30
CDR3 protein: CAFGHDLFGGELFF

J gene: TRBJ2-5
V gene: TRBV19
CDR3 protein: CASSKGQGRETQYF

J gene: TRBJ2-2
V gene: TRBV2
CDR3 protein: CASLAGSTGELFF

J gene: TRBJ2-7
V gene: TRBV30
CDR3 protein: CAWNNRDSYEQYF

J gene: TRBJ1-4
V gene: TRBV4-2
CDR3 protein: CASSQGGREKLFF

J gene: TRBJ1-3
V gene: TRBV28
CDR3 protein: CASTPAGPPNTIYF

J gene: TRBJ2-1
V gene: TRBV9
CDR3 protein: CASSSQTGGSYNEQFF

J gene: TRBJ2-7
V gene: TRBV10-3
CDR3 protein: CAISEAGGVYEQYF

J gene: TRBJ1-2
V gene: TRBV6-2/TRBV6-3
CDR3 protein: CASSGQGRGVGKDGYTF

J gene: TRBJ1-5
V gene: TRBV6-6
CDR3 protein: CASSRGGGPDQPQHF

J gene: TRBJ2-5
V gene: TRBV4-1
CDR3 protein: CASSHPLDSRQETQYF

J gene: TRBJ2-7
V gene: TRBV4-3
CDR3 protein: CASSQGRTGTYEQYF

J gene: TRBJ1-5
V gene: TRBV28
CDR3 protein: CASSFYFGQGAQPQHF

J gene: TRBJ2-5
V gene: TRBV11-1
CDR3 protein: CASSYRDRGGETQYF